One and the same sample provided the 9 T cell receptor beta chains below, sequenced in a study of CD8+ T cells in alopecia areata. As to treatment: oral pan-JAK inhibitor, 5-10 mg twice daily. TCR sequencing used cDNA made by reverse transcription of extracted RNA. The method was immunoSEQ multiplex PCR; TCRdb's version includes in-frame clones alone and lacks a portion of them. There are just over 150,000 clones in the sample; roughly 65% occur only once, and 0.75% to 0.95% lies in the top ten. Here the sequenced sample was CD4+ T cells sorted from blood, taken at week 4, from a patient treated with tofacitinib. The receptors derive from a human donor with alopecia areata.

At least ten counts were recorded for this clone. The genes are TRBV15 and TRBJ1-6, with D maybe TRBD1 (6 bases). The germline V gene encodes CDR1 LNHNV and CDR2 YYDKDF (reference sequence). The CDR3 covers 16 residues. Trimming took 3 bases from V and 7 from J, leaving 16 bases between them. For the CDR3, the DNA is TGTGCCACCAGCAGGGCGGAAGGACAGAGAAATTCACCCCTCCACTTT. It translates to CATSRAEGQRNSPLHF.

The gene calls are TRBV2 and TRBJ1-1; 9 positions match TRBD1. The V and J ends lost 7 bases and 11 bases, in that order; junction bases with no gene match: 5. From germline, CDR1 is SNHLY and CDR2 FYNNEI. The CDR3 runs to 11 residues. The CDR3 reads CASMGTGRAFF. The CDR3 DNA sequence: TGTGCCAGCATGGGGACAGGGCGCGCTTTCTTT.

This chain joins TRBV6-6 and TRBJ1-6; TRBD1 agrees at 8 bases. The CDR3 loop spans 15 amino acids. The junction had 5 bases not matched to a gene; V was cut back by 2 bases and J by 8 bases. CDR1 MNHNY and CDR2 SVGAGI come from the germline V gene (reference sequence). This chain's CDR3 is CASSYRTGMDSPLHF. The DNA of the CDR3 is TGTGCCAGCAGTTACCGGACAGGGATGGATTCACCCCTCCACTTT.

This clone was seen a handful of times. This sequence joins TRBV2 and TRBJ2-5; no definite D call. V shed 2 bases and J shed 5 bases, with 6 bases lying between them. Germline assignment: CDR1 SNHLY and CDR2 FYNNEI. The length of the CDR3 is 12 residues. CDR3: CASSEQMETQYF. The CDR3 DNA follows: TGTGCCAGCAGTGAACAAATGGAGACCCAGTACTTC.

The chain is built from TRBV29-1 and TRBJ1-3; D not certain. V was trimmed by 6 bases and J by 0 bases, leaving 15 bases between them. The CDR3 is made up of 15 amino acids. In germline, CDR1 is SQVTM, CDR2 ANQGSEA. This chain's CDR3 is CSVVEGMRSGNTIYF. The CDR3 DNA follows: TGCAGCGTGGTTGAGGGAATGCGCTCTGGAAACACCATATATTTT.

Written as DNA, the CDR3 is TGTGCCAGCAGTTACAGGGGGAGCAGGACTGAAGCTTTCTTT. This gives the protein CASSYRGSRTEAFF. The J gene is TRBJ1-1, the V gene TRBV6-5, with a weak D call TRBD1 (6 bases). The CDR3 is 14 amino acids. Germline loops: CDR1 MNHEY, CDR2 SVGAGI. Deletions cut 2 bases from V and 5 bases from J, with 12 bases between.

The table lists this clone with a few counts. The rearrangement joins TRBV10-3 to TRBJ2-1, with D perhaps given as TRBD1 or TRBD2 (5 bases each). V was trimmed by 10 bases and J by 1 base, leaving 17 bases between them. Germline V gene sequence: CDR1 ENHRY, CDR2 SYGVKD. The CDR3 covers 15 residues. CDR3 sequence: CANSGTAPSYNEQFF. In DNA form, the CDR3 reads TGTGCCAACTCCGGGACCGCCCCTTCCTACAATGAGCAGTTCTTC.

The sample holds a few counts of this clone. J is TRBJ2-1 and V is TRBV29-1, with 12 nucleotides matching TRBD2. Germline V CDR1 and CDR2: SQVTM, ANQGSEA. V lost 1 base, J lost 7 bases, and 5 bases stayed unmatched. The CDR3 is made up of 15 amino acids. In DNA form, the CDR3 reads TGCAGCGTTGAAGGGCTAGCGGGGGGGTTAAATGAGCAGTTCTTC. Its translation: CSVEGLAGGLNEQFF.

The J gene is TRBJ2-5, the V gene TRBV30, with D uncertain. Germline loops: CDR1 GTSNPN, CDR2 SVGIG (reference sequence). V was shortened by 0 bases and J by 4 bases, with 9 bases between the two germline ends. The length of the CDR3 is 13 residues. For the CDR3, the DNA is TGTGCCTGGAGTGTACTGACCGCAGAGACCCAGTACTTC. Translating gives CAWSVLTAETQYF.